A selection of T cell receptor beta chains follows, all from one sample in a study of blood T cells in healthy people across ages. A single record per CDR3 protein comes from TCRdb applying MiXCR to the 5' RACE reads. This sample yields about 640,000 distinct CDR3 sequences, of which 58% are seen a single time; approximately 40% belongs to the top ten. The specimen was blood. Source of these receptors: a man aged 60-69 years in good health. The CDR3 runs from the conserved cysteine through the conserved F or W. D genes are given only for firm matches. Clone sizes are given selectively: once, few, many, or a class where the clone is expanded.

cdr3_aa cdr3_nt d_call v_call clone_size j_call
CASSSPGQGIYEQFF TGTGCCAGCAGTTCCCCGGGACAGGGGATCTATGAGCAGTTCTTC TRBD1 TRBV6-5 - TRBJ2-1
CSASFPPTQETQYF TGCAGTGCTAGTTTCCCCCCAACCCAAGAGACCCAGTACTTC - TRBV20-1 few TRBJ2-5
CASTGLGAFGEQFF TGTGCCAGCACAGGACTAGGGGCCTTCGGTGAGCAGTTCTTC TRBD2 TRBV2 - TRBJ2-1
CASSDRQGTYNEQFF TGTGCCAGCAGTGATCGACAGGGTACCTACAATGAGCAGTTCTTC TRBD1 TRBV6-2/TRBV6-3 - TRBJ2-1
CASSRPPDPRTDTQYF TGTGCCAGCAGCCGACCGCCGGATCCCCGGACAGATACGCAGTATTTT - TRBV28 - TRBJ2-3
CSAIPGTGGPNEQFF TGCAGTGCTATCCCTGGGACAGGGGGTCCCAATGAGCAGTTCTTC TRBD1 TRBV20-1 once TRBJ2-1
CSAAGTSVAEQFF TGCAGTGCCGCCGGGACTAGCGTGGCTGAGCAGTTCTTC TRBD2 TRBV20-1 - TRBJ2-1
CSSADYNEQYF TGCAGCTCCGCAGACTACAATGAGCAGTACTTC - TRBV29-1 - TRBJ2-5
CASSPPTDGSEQFF TGTGCCAGCTCACCACCTACAGATGGGAGTGAGCAGTTCTTC - TRBV18 - TRBJ2-1
CASSVGPAGERQYF TGTGCCAGCAGCGTAGGCCCAGCGGGGGAGCGCCAGTACTTC TRBD2 TRBV9 once TRBJ2-5
CAISEWVGVYNEQFF TGTGCCATCAGTGAATGGGTCGGGGTCTACAATGAGCAGTTCTTC - TRBV10-3 - TRBJ2-1
CASSPGGRDSPLHF TGTGCCAGCAGCCCCGGGGGCAGGGATTCACCCCTCCACTTT - TRBV6-5 - TRBJ1-6
CSASMVKGLAVEQFF TGCAGTGCTAGTATGGTCAAGGGACTAGCAGTTGAGCAGTTCTTC TRBD2 TRBV20-1 - TRBJ2-1
CASSQARGEKLFF TGCGCCAGCAGCCAAGCGCGGGGGGAAAAACTGTTTTTT - TRBV4-1 - TRBJ1-4
CASSLAAADISRYGYTF TGTGCCAGCAGTTTAGCGGCGGCCGACATAAGCCGCTATGGCTACACCTTC - TRBV12-3/TRBV12-4 - TRBJ1-2
CASSKRTGNRHYEQYF TGTGCCAGCAGCAAACGTACAGGGAATCGACACTACGAGCAGTACTTC - TRBV3-1 - TRBJ2-7
CASSSRTLAALQETQYF TGTGCCAGCAGTTCCCGGACACTAGCGGCCCTCCAAGAGACCCAGTACTTC TRBD2 TRBV7-6 - TRBJ2-5
CASSSRDLSSYEQYF TGTGCCAGCAGCTCGCGGGACTTATCCTCCTACGAGCAGTACTTC - TRBV7-2 few TRBJ2-7
CASSRQGAVGANEQFF TGTGCCAGCAGCAGACAGGGGGCGGTTGGCGCCAATGAGCAGTTCTTC TRBD1 TRBV7-9 - TRBJ2-1
CASSLEDRGQLFF TGCGCCAGCAGCCTGGAGGACAGGGGCCAACTGTTTTTT TRBD1 TRBV5-1 - TRBJ1-4
CASSPKSFRGGATGELFF TGTGCCAGCAGTCCCAAGTCTTTTCGCGGGGGGGCCACCGGGGAGCTGTTTTTT TRBD2 TRBV12-3/TRBV12-4 - TRBJ2-2
CAIRVGPRLRYNEQFF TGTGCCATCAGGGTGGGTCCACGGCTTAGATACAATGAGCAGTTCTTC - TRBV10-3 - TRBJ2-1